This T cell receptor (beta chain) derives from a study of blood T cell repertoires in COVID-19. In the study overall: Acute-phase and convalescent COVID-19 samples originated in the United States, Italy and Spain. Nucleic acid was either cDNA or gDNA, and it came from T cells, B-cell-depleted T cells, or PBMCs.

Original analysis: Amplification of reference gene primers provided the estimated nucleated cell counts. Clones were sequenced by immunoSEQ multiplex PCR, and TCRdb holds only the in-frame ones, with some missing. From that table come the V and J calls and clone size; the DNA was used to work out D and trimming. The table has 30,000 to 50,000 clones, around 84% seen once. V trimming: 5 bases; J trimming: 8 bases; junction bases outside the gene matches: 9. Germline assignment: CDR1 SGHTA and CDR2 FQGNSA. CDR3 length: 15 amino acids. The sequencing input was peripheral blood. J is TRBJ2-1 and V is TRBV7-2; 10 bases align to TRBD1. The TCR sequence derives from a man aged 50 to 59 with active or convalescent COVID-19. The CDR3 bases are TGTGCCAGCAGCGGAGCCGGGACAGGGGTGGATGAGCAGTTCTTC. This gives the protein CASSGAGTGVDEQFF.